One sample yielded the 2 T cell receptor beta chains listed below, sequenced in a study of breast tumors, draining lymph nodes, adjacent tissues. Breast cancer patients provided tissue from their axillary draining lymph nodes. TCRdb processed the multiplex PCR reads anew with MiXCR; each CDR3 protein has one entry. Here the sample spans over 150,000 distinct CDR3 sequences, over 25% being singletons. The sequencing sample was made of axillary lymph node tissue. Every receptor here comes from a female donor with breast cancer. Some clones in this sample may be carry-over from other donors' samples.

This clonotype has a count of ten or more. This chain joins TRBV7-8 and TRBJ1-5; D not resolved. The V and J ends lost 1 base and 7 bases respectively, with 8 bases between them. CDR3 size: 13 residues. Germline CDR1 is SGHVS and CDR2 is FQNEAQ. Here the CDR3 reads CASSLVFSQPQHF. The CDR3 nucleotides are TGTGCCAGCAGCTTAGTTTTTTCCCAGCCCCAGCATTTT.

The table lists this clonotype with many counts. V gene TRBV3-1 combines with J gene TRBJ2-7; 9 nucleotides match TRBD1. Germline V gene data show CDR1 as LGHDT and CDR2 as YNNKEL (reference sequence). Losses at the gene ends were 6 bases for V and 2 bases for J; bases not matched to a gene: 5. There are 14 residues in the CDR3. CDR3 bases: TGTGCCAGCAGGGCCAGGACAGGGGCCTACGAGCAGTACTTC. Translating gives CASRARTGAYEQYF.